Here is one TCR beta chain with its context. The data originate from a study of T cell responses to AZD1222 COVID-19 vaccine. The assay was immunoSEQ multiplex PCR, and TCRdb's table has in-frame clones only and misses some. The data show roughly 160,000 clones, 94% seen once. This CDR3 is built from 13 residues. Germline V gene data show CDR1 as SGHNT and CDR2 as YYREEE (reference sequence). Trimming removed 0 bases from V and 7 bases from J, with 10 bases in between. The rearrangement uses TRBV5-4 and TRBJ2-5, with D maybe TRBD2 (6 bases). Sample: peripheral blood, taken on day 0 of AZD1222 vaccination. The sequence came from an adult in good health. DNA for the CDR3: TGTGCCAGCAGCTTGGCGGGAGACGGGACCCAGTACTTC. Encoded protein: CASSLAGDGTQYF. Together with reference TRBV5-4 and TRBJ2-5, the CDR3 gives the full variable domain: ETGVTQSPTHLIKTRGQQVTLRCSSQSGHNTVSWYQQALGQGPQFIFQYYREEENGRGNFPPRFSGLQFPNYSSELNVNALELDDSALYLCASSLAGDGTQYFGPGTRLLVL.